This note documents a single TCR beta chain sequence. Losses at the gene ends were 6 bases for V and 8 bases for J; bases not matched to a gene: 7. There are 13 residues in the CDR3. MiXCR was run by TCRdb on the RT-PCR reads, yielding one entry per CDR3 protein. The data hold approximately 140,000 distinct CDR3 sequences, with approximately 37% observed a single time. The sample originates from a study of patients and donors after allogeneic stem cell transplantation. The sample taken for sequencing was blood, either unsorted or a sorted T cell fraction (not recorded which). The genes are TRBV12-3 or TRBV12-4 and TRBJ1-2; 9 bases map to TRBD1. The receptor comes from a human donor who was either an allogeneic HSCT recipient or a stem cell or donor lymphocyte infusion donor (not recorded which). It is not recorded whose cells these are; they may come from a transplant donor. CDR3 DNA: TGTGCCAGCAGGGAAGACAGGGGGAACGGCTACACCTTC. It specifies CASREDRGNGYTF.